This T cell receptor (beta chain) emerged from a study of T cells in Graves' hyperthyroidism and ophthalmopathy. General study points: Ophthalmopathy and stable hyperthyroidism were separated by a 13 V-J model.

This clonotype was recorded at least ten times. What it recognizes is unknown. Trimming took 6 bases from V and 8 from J, leaving 16 bases between them. CDR3 size: 13 residues. The study left out patients who had uncontrolled infection, other autoimmune disease, pregnancy or lactation. Blood from later-ophthalmopathy patients was taken at first hyperthyroidism diagnosis. Source material for PBMCs was 9 to 10 ml fresh peripheral blood. There were TCR beta CDR3 regions amplified from RNA transcripts. The TCR CDR3 first-round RT-PCR relied on the HTBI primer set. One entry per CDR3 protein results from TCRdb running MiXCR on the multiplex PCR reads. Here the sample spans 350,000 or so distinct CDR3 sequences, roughly 17% being singletons.

This sequence joins TRBV12-3 or TRBV12-4 and TRBJ1-1, with a tentative D call TRBD1 (5 bases). This receptor was obtained from a woman in her thirties with Graves' hyperthyroidism that later progressed to Graves' ophthalmopathy. Sequencing was performed on blood. In nucleotides, the CDR3 is TGTGCCAGCAGGTCTGGGGGACGCAGAGAAGCTTTCTTT. This encodes CASRSGGRREAFF.